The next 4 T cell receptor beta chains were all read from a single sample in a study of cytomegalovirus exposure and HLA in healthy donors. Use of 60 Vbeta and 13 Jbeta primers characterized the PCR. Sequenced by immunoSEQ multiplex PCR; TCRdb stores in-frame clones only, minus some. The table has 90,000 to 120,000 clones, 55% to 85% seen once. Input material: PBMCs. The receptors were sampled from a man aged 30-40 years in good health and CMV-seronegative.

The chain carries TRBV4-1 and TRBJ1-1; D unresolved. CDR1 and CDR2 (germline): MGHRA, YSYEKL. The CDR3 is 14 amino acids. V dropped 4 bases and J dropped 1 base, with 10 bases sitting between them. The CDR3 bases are TGCGCCAGCAGCCCGACACCGACGAACACTGAAGCTTTCTTT. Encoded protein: CASSPTPTNTEAFF.

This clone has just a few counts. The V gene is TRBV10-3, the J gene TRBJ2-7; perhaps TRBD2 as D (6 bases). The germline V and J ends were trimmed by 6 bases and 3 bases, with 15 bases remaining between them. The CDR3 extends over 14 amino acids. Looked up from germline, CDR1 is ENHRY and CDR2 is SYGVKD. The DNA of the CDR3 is TGTGCCATCAGATCCGGGACTCAAAGCTACGAGCAGTACTTC. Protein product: CAIRSGTQSYEQYF.

This CDR3 is CASSVRGREMRGTDTQYF. Here the CDR3 DNA reads TGTGCCAGCAGCGTCAGGGGGAGAGAGATGAGGGGCACAGATACGCAGTATTTT. The chain joins TRBV7-3 to TRBJ2-3; 7 bases are shared with TRBD1. This CDR3 has 18 residues. Germline CDR1 is SGHTA and CDR2 is FQGTGA. Germline trimming cut 5 bases from V and 1 base from J; bases unmatched to any gene: 15.

The CDR3 is CASSVSTQETQYF. DNA of the CDR3: TGTGCCAGCAGCGTGTCTACCCAAGAGACCCAGTACTTC. The gene calls are TRBV9 and TRBJ2-5; D is unresolved. The CDR3 runs 13 residues. V lost 2 bases to trimming and J lost 1 base, with 6 bases between them. Germline CDR1 reads SGDLS; CDR2 reads YYNGEE.